This T cell receptor beta chain derives from a study of T cell responses to AZD1222 COVID-19 vaccine (dated by TCRdb to the early 2020s). With regard to the full study: AZD1222 recipients whose second dose came at about 4 weeks and those whose second dose came at about 12 weeks were combined into one group, since spike-specific TCR depth and breadth did not differ between the two schedules. A total of approximately 250 trial participants underwent TCR sequencing, of whom roughly 210 had received two doses of AZD1222 and some 26 had received two doses of the MenACWY control vaccine. Trial participants were enrolled by age into subgroups of 18-55, 56-69 and 70-plus years, and about 150, 27 and 61 TCR-sequenced participants, respectively, were included in these subgroups. The research as a whole found: Most participants were white British and females outnumbered males, and the authors suggested that clonal diversity may have been underestimated. Because no day 14 peak-response samples were available, the repertoires could be characterized only after the peak T cell response. The vaccine-associated CD4 TCRs covered the entire spike protein, and the dominant responses fell in regions 160-218 and 743-854. After two AZD1222 doses, spike-specific TCR breadth and depth were significantly higher than at day 0 and than in MenACWY recipients. Only five to seven AZD1222 recipients were SARS-CoV-2 seropositive at baseline, limiting conclusions about previously exposed vaccinees. Nearly half of unique spike-specific TCRs reportedly recognized epitopes outside regions mutated in the B.1.351 and B.1.1.7 variants. The 56-69-year group was small, and its depth increase did not reach significance, likely because of low power.

Via the germline V gene, CDR1 is SGHDT and CDR2 YYEEEE. From the cysteine through the phenylalanine, the CDR3 covers 15 amino acids. The read is trimmed to its CDR3 DNA, 45 bases read in frame from base 1. Trimming accounts for 3 bases at V and 9 bases at J, while the number of junction bases matched to no gene is 9. The CDR3 regions of human TCRbeta chains were subjected to immunosequencing. Concerning the study's data processing: Repertoire TCRs were matched against a reference library of SARS-CoV-2-specific TCRs generated with the MIRA antigen-specificity platform. Breadth was defined as the fraction of unique TCRs that were SARS-CoV-2-associated, and depth was defined as the fraction of total T cells that were SARS-CoV-2-associated. Each spike-specific TCR was assigned to its reactive spike region and to a CD4 or CD8 class using the MIRA data. Log10-transformed breadth and depth values were compared by one-way ANOVA with Sidak's multiple comparisons tests. TCRdb limited this immuneACCESS table to in-frame rearrangements with V and J called. A share of clones is missing; checked studies link under half to unresolved V genes, and the rest is unexplained. V, J and clone size were drawn from that table, and D and trimming were deduced from the DNA. The table for this sample lists over 120,000 clones; 92% of them were counted only once. The ten largest make up 1.5% to 2% of the sample.

Turning to this clone: Its recognized antigen is unknown. No base-level quality is on record; no much larger clone is a single base apart.

The time point label for this specimen denotes: baseline before first vaccination. Samples from vaccinated people were obtained from the UK trials COV001 and COV002, which included a single-blind randomized controlled phase 2/3 trial of AZD1222 (ChAdOx1 nCoV-19) in healthy adults. For TCRbeta chain sequencing, PBMC samples from trial participants were taken at day 0 and at day 28 after the second dose. The sequence links TRBV5-6 to TRBJ2-1; TRBD2 fits 10 bases in the junction. This material consisted of peripheral blood, taken on day 0 of AZD1222 vaccination. The sequence derives from an adult in good health. The nucleotides read TGTGCCAGCAGCTGGGGAGCGGGGGGGCCGCGTGAGCAGTTCTTC. Its protein product is CASSWGAGGPREQFF.